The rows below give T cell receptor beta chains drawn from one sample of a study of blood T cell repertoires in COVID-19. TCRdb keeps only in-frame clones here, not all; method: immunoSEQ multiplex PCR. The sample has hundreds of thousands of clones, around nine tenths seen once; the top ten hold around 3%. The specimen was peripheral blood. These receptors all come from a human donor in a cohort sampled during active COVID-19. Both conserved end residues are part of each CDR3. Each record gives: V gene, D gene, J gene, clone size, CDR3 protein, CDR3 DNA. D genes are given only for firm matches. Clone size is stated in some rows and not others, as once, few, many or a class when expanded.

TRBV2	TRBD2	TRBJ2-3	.	CASSEAGRGGPTDTDTQYF	TGTGCCAGCAGTGAAGCGGGGAGGGGCGGGCCCACGGACACAGATACGCAGTATTTT
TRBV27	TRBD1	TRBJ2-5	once	CASGQGVQETQYF	TGTGCCAGCGGACAGGGGGTTCAAGAGACCCAGTACTTC
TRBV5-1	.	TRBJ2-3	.	CASSLVRATDTQYF	TGCGCCAGCAGCTTGGTGAGGGCTACAGATACGCAGTATTTT
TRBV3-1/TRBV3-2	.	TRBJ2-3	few	CASSQDEFSTDTQYF	TGTGCCAGCAGCCAAGATGAGTTCAGCACAGATACGCAGTATTTT
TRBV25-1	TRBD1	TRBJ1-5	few	CASSDRRTGDANQPQHF	TGTGCCAGCAGTGACCGCCGGACAGGGGACGCCAATCAGCCCCAGCATTTT
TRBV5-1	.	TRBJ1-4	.	CASSLDRATNEKLFF	TGCGCCAGCAGCTTGGACCGAGCCACTAATGAAAAACTGTTTTTT
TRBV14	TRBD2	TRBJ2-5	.	CASSPTSGHGAQYF	TGTGCCAGCAGCCCTACTAGCGGCCACGGGGCCCAGTACTTC
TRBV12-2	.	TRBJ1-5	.	CASRQPSEQGSDQPQHF	TGTGCAAGTCGCCAACCCTCGGAACAGGGGAGCGATCAGCCCCAGCATTTT
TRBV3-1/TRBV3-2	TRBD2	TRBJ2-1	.	CASRLTRGGRYNEQFF	TGTGCCAGCAGACTTACCCGGGGGGGGCGCTACAATGAGCAGTTCTTC
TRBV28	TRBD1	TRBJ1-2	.	CASTQDRGYGYTF	TGTGCCAGCACCCAGGACAGGGGCTATGGCTACACCTTC
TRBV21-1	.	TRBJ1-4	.	CASSKQGEEDEKLFF	TGTGCCAGCAGCAAGCAGGGCGAGGAAGATGAAAAACTGTTTTTT
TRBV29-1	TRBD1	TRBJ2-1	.	CSGKDRVRGNEQFF	TGCAGCGGGAAAGACAGGGTTAGGGGCAATGAGCAGTTCTTC
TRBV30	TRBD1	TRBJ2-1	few	CAWKQGSSYNEQFF	TGTGCCTGGAAACAGGGGAGCTCCTACAATGAGCAGTTCTTC
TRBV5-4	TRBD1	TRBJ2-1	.	CASSRDRNSYNEQFF	TGTGCCAGCAGCCGGGACAGGAACTCCTACAATGAGCAGTTCTTC
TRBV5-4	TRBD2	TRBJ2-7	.	CASSQEYGGAYEQYF	TGTGCCAGCAGCCAAGAGTACGGGGGGGCATACGAGCAGTACTTC
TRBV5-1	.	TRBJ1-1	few	CASSSLQVSDTEAFF	TGCGCCAGCAGCTCTTTACAGGTTTCGGACACTGAAGCTTTCTTT
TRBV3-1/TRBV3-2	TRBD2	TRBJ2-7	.	CASSQAPSGYHEQYF	TGTGCCAGCAGCCAAGCGCCTAGCGGGTACCACGAGCAGTACTTC
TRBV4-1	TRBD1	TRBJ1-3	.	CASSRPRTGRNTIYF	TGCGCCAGCAGCCGACCCCGGACAGGCCGAAACACCATATATTTT
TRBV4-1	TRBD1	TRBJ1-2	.	CASSQDTGGGYTF	TGCGCCAGCAGCCAAGATACAGGGGGTGGCTACACCTTC
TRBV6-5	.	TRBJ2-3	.	CASTWSWKSTDTQYF	TGTGCCAGCACGTGGAGTTGGAAATCAACAGATACGCAGTATTTT
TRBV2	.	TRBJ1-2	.	CASRPGQGNYGYTF	TGTGCCAGCAGACCTGGGCAGGGGAACTATGGCTACACCTTC
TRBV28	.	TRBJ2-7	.	CASNREAPYEQYF	TGTGCCAGCAACAGGGAAGCTCCCTACGAGCAGTACTTC
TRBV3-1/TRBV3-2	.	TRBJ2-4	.	CASSLGGRGLLNIQYF	TGTGCCAGCAGCCTCGGGGGTAGGGGGCTCCTAAACATTCAGTACTTC
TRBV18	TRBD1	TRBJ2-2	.	CASSPRQGNTGELFF	TGTGCCAGCTCGCCAAGACAGGGAAACACCGGGGAGCTGTTTTTT
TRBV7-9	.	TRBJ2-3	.	CASSRTGEPSTDTQYF	TGTGCCAGCAGCCGTACAGGAGAACCTAGCACAGATACGCAGTATTTT
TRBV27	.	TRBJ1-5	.	CASSLRGSNQPQHF	TGTGCCAGCAGTTTAAGGGGCTCCAATCAGCCCCAGCATTTT
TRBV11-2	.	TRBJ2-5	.	CASSLDLPPETQYF	TGTGCCAGCAGCTTAGACCTACCCCCGGAGACCCAGTACTTC
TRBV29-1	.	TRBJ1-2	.	CSVEGADYGYTF	TGCAGCGTTGAGGGGGCTGACTATGGCTACACCTTC
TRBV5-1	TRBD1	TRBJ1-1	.	CASSLAGTANTEAFF	TGCGCCAGCAGCTTGGCGGGGACAGCAAACACTGAAGCTTTCTTT
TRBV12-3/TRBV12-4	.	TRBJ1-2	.	CASSFGPFGGYTF	TGTGCCAGCAGTTTTGGCCCGTTTGGTGGCTACACCTTC
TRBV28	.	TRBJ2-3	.	CASSFPNTDTQYF	TGTGCCAGCAGTTTCCCTAACACAGATACGCAGTATTTT
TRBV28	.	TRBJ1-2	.	CAAAGKRGYGYTF	TGTGCCGCCGCAGGGAAAAGAGGCTATGGCTACACCTTC
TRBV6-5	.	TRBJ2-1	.	CASSHQTSLVEQFF	TGTGCCAGCAGTCACCAAACTAGCCTCGTTGAGCAGTTCTTC
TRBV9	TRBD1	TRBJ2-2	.	CASMGQGNTGELFF	TGTGCCAGCATGGGACAGGGGAACACCGGGGAGCTGTTTTTT
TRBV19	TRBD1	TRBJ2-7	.	CASSPGTGYEQYF	TGTGCCAGTAGCCCCGGGACAGGTTACGAGCAGTACTTC
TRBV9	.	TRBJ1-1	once	CASSVVGSTVMNTEAFF	TGTGCCAGCAGCGTAGTAGGGTCGACAGTTATGAACACTGAAGCTTTCTTT
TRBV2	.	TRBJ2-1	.	CASSVYNEQFF	TGTGCCAGCAGTGTATACAATGAGCAGTTCTTC
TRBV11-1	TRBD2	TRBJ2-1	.	CASSPLAGGNEQFF	TGTGCCAGCAGCCCACTAGCGGGAGGCAATGAGCAGTTCTTC
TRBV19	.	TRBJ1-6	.	CASSMLFGGYDSPLHF	TGTGCCAGTAGTATGTTGTTCGGGGGGTACGATTCACCCCTCCACTTT
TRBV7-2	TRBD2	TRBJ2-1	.	CASSSPAGGGYNEQFF	TGTGCCAGCAGCTCCCCTGCCGGGGGGGGGTACAATGAGCAGTTCTTC
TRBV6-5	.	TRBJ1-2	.	CASSYRTQDYGYTF	TGTGCCAGCAGTTACCGGACACAAGACTATGGCTACACCTTC
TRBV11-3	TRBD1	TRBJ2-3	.	CASSLSKGALNTQYF	TGTGCCAGCAGCTTAAGTAAGGGGGCATTGAATACGCAGTATTTT
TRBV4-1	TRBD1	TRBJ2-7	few	CASSQFTGTEIYEQYF	TGCGCCAGCAGCCAATTCACCGGGACAGAAATTTACGAGCAGTACTTC
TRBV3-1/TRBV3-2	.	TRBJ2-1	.	CASSQDHGQGNEQFF	TGTGCCAGCAGCCAAGATCACGGACAAGGCAATGAGCAGTTCTTC
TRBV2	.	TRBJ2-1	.	CASTRSERTNEQFF	TGTGCCAGCACTCGATCGGAGCGGACTAATGAGCAGTTCTTC
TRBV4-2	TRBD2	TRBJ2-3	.	CASSQDGTGGPTDTQYF	TGTGCCAGCAGCCAAGATGGAACGGGGGGGCCCACAGATACGCAGTATTTT
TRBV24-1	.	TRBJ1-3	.	CATRSRNTIYF	TGTGCCACCCGGTCCCGAAACACCATATATTTT
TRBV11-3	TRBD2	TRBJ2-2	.	CASSLGGGTGELFF	TGTGCCAGCAGCCTCGGGGGGGGCACCGGGGAGCTGTTTTTT
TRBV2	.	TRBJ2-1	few	CASSEVTGRDNEQFF	TGTGCCAGCAGTGAAGTCACAGGGAGGGACAATGAGCAGTTCTTC
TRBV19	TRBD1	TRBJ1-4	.	CASSTEQGADEKLFF	TGTGCCAGTAGTACCGAACAGGGGGCGGATGAAAAACTGTTTTTT
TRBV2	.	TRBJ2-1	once	CASSDGRGLRYNEQFF	TGTGCCAGCAGTGACGGGCGGGGACTCCGCTACAATGAGCAGTTCTTC
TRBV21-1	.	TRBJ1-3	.	CASSINREPPAGNTIYF	TGTGCCAGCAGCATTAACCGGGAGCCCCCGGCTGGAAACACCATATATTTT
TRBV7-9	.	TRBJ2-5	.	CASSSSKARETQYF	TGTGCCAGCAGCTCCTCCAAAGCGCGAGAGACCCAGTACTTC
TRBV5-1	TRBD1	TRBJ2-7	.	CASSLEGQGYEQYF	TGCGCCAGCAGCTTGGAGGGACAGGGGTACGAGCAGTACTTC
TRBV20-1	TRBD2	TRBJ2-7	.	CSASGLAELYEQYF	TGCAGTGCTAGTGGGCTAGCGGAGCTCTACGAGCAGTACTTC
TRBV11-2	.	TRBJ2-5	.	CASSLPGDLKETQYF	TGTGCCAGCAGCTTACCCGGGGACTTGAAAGAGACCCAGTACTTC
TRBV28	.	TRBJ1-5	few	CASSPSPAPRRKRGPQHF	TGTGCCAGCAGTCCATCGCCTGCCCCGAGGAGGAAGAGAGGGCCCCAGCATTTT
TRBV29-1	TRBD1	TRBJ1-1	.	CSFRRTGGNTEAFF	TGCAGCTTCCGCCGGACAGGGGGGAACACTGAAGCTTTCTTT
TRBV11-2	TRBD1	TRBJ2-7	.	CASSALLGTGDEQYF	TGTGCCAGCAGCGCACTCCTAGGGACAGGCGACGAGCAGTACTTC